A selection of T cell receptor beta chains follows, all from one sample in a study of shared clonotypes between healthy human individuals. Measured with immunoSEQ multiplex PCR; TCRdb has only the in-frame clones, and not every one. The sample consists of approximately 500,000 clones, 90% to 96% of them appearing once. The source material was naive CD4+ T cells sorted from blood. These TCRs come from a woman aged 25 to 39 in good health. The CDR3 runs from the conserved cysteine through the conserved F or W. D genes are given only for firm matches. A row's size may be missing; if present it is once, few, many or a size class.

abundance | d_gene | len | j_gene | v_gene | CDR3aa | CDR3nt
- | TRBD1 | 15 | TRBJ1-1 | TRBV2 | CASRNGPGGVSEAFF | TGTGCCAGCAGAAACGGACCAGGGGGGGTCTCTGAAGCTTTCTTT
- | - | 15 | TRBJ1-1 | TRBV5-1 | CASSESPGTNTEAFF | TGCGCCAGCAGCGAGAGCCCGGGGACGAACACTGAAGCTTTCTTT
once | - | 13 | TRBJ2-1 | TRBV10-1 | CASSETSYNEQFF | TGCGCCAGCTCCGAAACCTCCTACAATGAGCAGTTCTTC
- | TRBD1 | 15 | TRBJ2-5 | TRBV18 | CASSGLTGGIETQYF | TGTGCCAGCTCAGGACTGACAGGGGGGATAGAGACCCAGTACTTC
once | - | 16 | TRBJ1-2 | TRBV9 | CASSPTRGGREDGYTF | TGTGCCAGCAGCCCAACGAGGGGGGGCCGGGAAGATGGCTACACCTTC
- | - | 13 | TRBJ1-5 | TRBV6-6 | CASSYGRDGAQHF | TGTGCCAGCAGTTATGGTCGGGACGGAGCCCAGCATTTT
- | - | 14 | TRBJ1-2 | TRBV28 | CASSSSPGYYGYTF | TGTGCCAGCAGTTCCTCCCCGGGATACTATGGCTACACCTTC
- | TRBD1 | 14 | TRBJ2-7 | TRBV5-1 | CASSFQGQGYEQYF | TGCGCCAGCAGCTTCCAGGGACAGGGCTACGAGCAGTACTTC
- | TRBD1 | 13 | TRBJ2-5 | TRBV7-2 | CASSLRDRETQYF | TGTGCCAGCAGCCTCCGGGACAGAGAGACCCAGTACTTC
once | - | 14 | TRBJ2-5 | TRBV5-1 | CASSFAGYQETQYF | TGCGCCAGCAGCTTTGCAGGCTACCAAGAGACCCAGTACTTC
- | - | 14 | TRBJ1-5 | TRBV7-2 | CASSLGGANQPQHF | TGTGCCAGCAGCTTAGGGGGGGCCAATCAGCCCCAGCATTTT
- | TRBD1 | 14 | TRBJ1-2 | TRBV28 | CASSLGTGGLNYTF | TGTGCCAGCAGTTTAGGGACAGGGGGGTTGAACTACACCTTC
- | TRBD2 | 16 | TRBJ2-5 | TRBV5-4 | CASSSRWTSGQETQYF | TGTGCCAGCAGCTCCCGATGGACTAGCGGACAAGAGACCCAGTACTTC
- | - | 14 | TRBJ1-1 | TRBV5-1 | CASSLGPVNTEAFF | TGCGCCAGCAGCTTGGGGCCAGTGAACACTGAAGCTTTCTTT
- | - | 13 | TRBJ1-2 | TRBV28 | CASWSSQDWGYTF | TGTGCCAGCTGGAGTAGCCAGGATTGGGGCTACACCTTC